This TCR beta chain stems from a study of cytomegalovirus exposure and HLA in healthy donors. General study points: Upon later analysis, HLA-associated TCR beta chains proved more clonally expanded than other, equally common chains. Earlier analysis found most TCR beta V segments productive about 87% or about 30% of the time.

The CDR3 is 16 amino acids. V was trimmed by 5 bases and J by 0 bases, leaving 17 bases between them. Per germline, CDR1 MNHEY and CDR2 SMNVEV (reference sequence). Donors in the study were healthy people who gave bone marrow. Remarks on this clone: Its antigen is unknown.

The PCR used 60 Vbeta and 13 Jbeta primers. Sequencing was performed with immunoSEQ multiplex PCR; in TCRdb, only in-frame clones are kept and a portion is missing. This sample has 160,000 or so clones, with roughly 79% found just once. The receptor's source is a woman between 50 and 59 years old in good health and CMV-seronegative. Specimen: PBMCs. The rearrangement uses TRBV27 and TRBJ2-7; weak D call: TRBD1 (7 bases). CDR3 amino acids: CASSPQAGQFSYEQYF. CDR3 nucleotide sequence: TGTGCCAGCAGTCCACAGGCGGGACAGTTCTCCTACGAGCAGTACTTC.